This record looks at one T cell receptor beta chain sequence and its context. This clonotype was picked up a small number of times. Its recognized antigen is unknown. No base quality information exists; no much larger clone differs at one position. These reads were obtained on an Illumina NovaSeq 6000. cDNA libraries for TCRalpha and TCRbeta were prepared by 5'RACE using constant-segment primers, with sample barcodes and unique molecular identifiers added. Trizol reagent was used to extract RNA from every sample. Library amplification was performed in two PCR steps, and a second sample barcode and Illumina TruSeq adapters were introduced in the second step. Sequencing of the libraries was done on an Illumina NovaSeq, producing 2 x 150 bp paired-end reads. The original pipeline was this. With migec v1.2.7, reads were demultiplexed and then collapsed into UMI-guided consensus sequences. With mixcr v2.1.11, UMI consensuses were aligned to TRA and TRB V and J templates and assembled into clonotypes. A clonotype was counted as expanded or contracted only when both edgeR and NoisET called the clonotype significant, with the noise models trained on biological replicates. For edgeR calls, the cutoffs were a false discovery rate-adjusted p below 0.01 and a log2 fold-change threshold of 1. As an exploratory analysis of dynamics, PCA with hierarchical clustering was applied to max-normalized trajectories of the 1000 most abundant clonotypes. Separately sequenced CD4+ and CD8+ repertoires were used to assign the CD4 or CD8 phenotype of responding clones. TCRdb trimmed public reads at Q25 via fastp, called clones via MiXCR and kept in-frame beta chains. Rows merge per CDR3 protein into single entries with the most common DNA and genes. TCRdb's processing, not the authors' own work, is the source of the V and J calls. The sample table holds 470,000 or so distinct CDR3 sequences, of which about 20% were seen once. The leading ten clones occupy roughly 21% of the sample.

PBMCs were isolated by Ficoll-Paque density gradient centrifugation. The data stem from a study of T-cell memory formation after mild COVID-19 (dated by TCRdb to 2020 to 2022). Looking at the study overall: Most TCR sequence clusters were specific to one of the two donors. Longitudinal TCRalpha and TCRbeta repertoire sequencing tracked T-cell clones expanding and contracting after mild COVID-19 in two donors. The cohort was made up of two young adult volunteers, one female and one male, who were previously healthy. Summary of the overall study and its limitations: The second-wave clones that peaked on day 37 were not confirmed to be SARS-CoV-2 specific. From day 15 to 85, contracting clones showed balanced CD4/CD8 phenotypes, whereas a second wave of clones that expanded from day 15 to 37 leaned towards CD4+. Contracting CD4+ clones turned up mainly in the CM and EM memory subsets, whereas EMRA was where CD8+ clones were enriched. Some responding clones were found in pre-infection memory, which suggests that pre-existing cross-reactive memory T cells took part in the SARS-CoV-2 response. The study included only a couple of mild cases, and larger cohorts that include severe cases with pre-infection samples were judged to be necessary.

V loses 0 bases at its end and J loses 6 bases; junction bases beyond the gene matches: 5. The germline V gene specifies SGHRS as CDR1 and YFSETQ as CDR2. From the cysteine up to the phenylalanine, the CDR3 has a length of 15 residues. CDR3 DNA is the only sequence kept; it has 45 bases, read in frame from the first base. The sequence was obtained from a man aged 18 to 35 who had mild COVID-19 (a few samples of this study predate the infection). The sample titles of this study are shuffled in the database, so cell type and time point are left out; the donor was told from shared clones. Rearrangement joined TRBV5-1 to TRBJ1-1; TRBD1 fits 10 bases in the junction. The material sequenced was PBMCs or a T cell subset sorted from them (not recorded which). The nucleotide sequence reads as follows: TGCGCCAGCAGCTTGGGACAGGGGGCGCGACCTGAAGCTTTCTTT. This sequence encodes CASSLGQGARPEAFF.